This T cell receptor beta chain was captured by sequencing in a study of blood T cell repertoires in COVID-19. At the level of the study: Collection of acute and convalescent COVID-19 samples took place in the United States, Italy and Spain.

Method: immunoSEQ multiplex PCR; TCRdb's copy keeps in-frame clones and lacks some. The sample has approximately 260,000 clones, 88% seen once. Germline CDR1 reads ENHRY; CDR2 reads SYGVKD. Trimming left V 2 bases short and J 4 bases short, with 8 bases between. CDR3 length equals 13 residues. V usage is TRBV10-3 and J usage is TRBJ1-2; D call uncertain. The TCR sequence derives from a woman in her thirties or forties who had recovered from COVID-19. The specimen was peripheral blood. CDR3 in amino acids: CAISEEEPYGYTF. CDR3 sequence (DNA): TGTGCCATCAGTGAGGAGGAGCCCTATGGCTACACCTTC.